This TCR beta chain was retrieved from a study of CD8 T cells in Susac syndrome (dated by TCRdb to the late 2010s). Context from the whole study: Among the Susac syndrome patients who were sequenced, clinically active disease was present in more than five and clinical remission was observed in 8 or 9. At the time of blood withdrawal, Susac syndrome patients were either therapy-naive, taking corticosteroids (with some also receiving IVIg), or on IVIg alone. The study used repertoire sequencing to test whether antigen drove CD8+ T cell activation and differentiation in Susac syndrome. The study at large found these results: In patients with Susac syndrome, the CD4+ T cell repertoire showed no detectable clonal expansion. The TCR sequencing and HLA analysis was acknowledged to have included a relatively small number of individuals.

High-throughput TCR beta sequencing profiled peripheral blood CD8+ and CD4+ T cells from healthy donors, Susac syndrome patients and multiple sclerosis patients. Recently defined diagnostic criteria for definite or probable disease were met by the Susac syndrome patients. CD8+ TEMRA cells were enriched by FACS, while bulk CD8+ and CD4+ T cells were purified by magnetic negative isolation. Blood was collected in EDTA tubes and processed within 24 hours, with PBMCs isolated through density gradient centrifugation. PBMCs destined for TCR sequencing were cryopreserved in liquid nitrogen and later thawed in a 37 °C water bath. A purity of at least 90% was achieved for sorted or isolated CD4+, CD8+ and CD8+ TEMRA cells. On this clonotype itself: Its antigen is unknown. No much larger clonotype is one base removed from it; base qualities were not supplied.

RNA was extracted using the RNeasy kit, and about 0.5 to 1 ug of the RNA was reverse transcribed with random hexamers. The immunoSEQ multiplex PCR assay, which covers 54 Vbeta and 13 Jbeta segments, was used to amplify TCR beta CDR3 regions. PCR amplification bias was corrected using a synthetic template baseline for primer optimization and computational correction. On the study's bioinformatics: Reads were annotated to V, D and J genes according to IMGT and were analyzed with immunoSEQ Analyzer, with only productive sequences retained. Clonality was computed as one minus Shannon entropy normalized by log2 of the number of productive unique sequences. Public and private clones were assessed among the 100 most prevalent clones of each patient and control. Clones were defined as Susac-specific if absent from the healthy and MS cohorts, from under 1,200 published viral clones and from other ImmuneACCESS disease sequences. The raw public reads went through TCRdb reprocessing: fastp at Q25, MiXCR clone calling, in-frame beta chains kept. Each entry merges the rows of one CDR3 protein and shows their most common DNA and genes. These V and J calls originate from TCRdb's pipeline instead of the authors' own analysis. This sample lists 130,000 or so distinct CDR3 sequences; roughly 95% were detected once. Over 0.12% of the sample goes to the ten largest clones.

The sequence came from a human donor with Susac syndrome. The sample taken for sequencing was CD4+ T cells from PBMCs.

The CDR3 protein sequence reads: CASSSTSTFDEQFF. The sequenced DNA is TGTGCCAGCAGCTCGACTAGTACGTTCGATGAGCAGTTCTTC. The rearrangement combines TRBV5-5 with TRBJ2-1; TRBD2 might be the D gene, on 6 matching bases. The CDR3, cysteine through phenylalanine, is 14 amino acids long. Only the CDR3 DNA stays, 42 bases, in frame from base 1. Deletion took 3 bases off V and 8 bases off J, with a span of 15 bases between the germline ends. The CDR1 and CDR2 encoded by the germline V gene (reference sequence) are SGHKS and YYEKEE.